These 27 T cell receptor beta chains were all obtained from the same sample, sequenced in a study of blood T cell repertoires in COVID-19. TCRdb's copy holds only in-frame clones and misses some; the assay was immunoSEQ multiplex PCR. The table includes about 150,000 clones, 88% detected once. Sequencing was done on a sample of peripheral blood. The receptors here all came from a man in his fifties or sixties who had recovered from COVID-19.

This chain connects TRBV6-2 or TRBV6-3 to TRBJ2-7; maybe TRBD1 (6 bases). The CDR3 runs 15 residues. V lost 2 bases and J lost 4, with 15 bases in between. The germline CDR1 and CDR2 sequences are MNHEY and SVGEGT. The CDR3 loop is CASSYGGTGRYEQYF. The CDR3 nucleotides read TGTGCCAGCAGTTACGGAGGCACAGGGCGATACGAGCAGTACTTC.

This chain uses TRBV5-8 with TRBJ2-5, with D perhaps matching TRBD2 (6 bases). There are 15 residues in the CDR3. The V end was cut by 0 bases, the J end by 6 bases, with 15 bases between. Germline V gives CDR1 SGHTS, CDR2 YDEGEE. In DNA, the CDR3 is TGTGCCAGCAGCTTGGAGGCGCTAGCGATAAAGACCCAGTACTTC. Amino acids: CASSLEALAIKTQYF.

V is TRBV24-1 and J is TRBJ1-5; perhaps TRBD1 as D (6 bases). CDR3 length equals 14 residues. Trimming cost V 5 bases and J 2 bases, with 9 bases left between them. Germline lookup yields CDR1 KGHDR and CDR2 SFDVKD. Here the CDR3 reads CATSGRQGNQPQHF. In nucleotides, the CDR3 is TGTGCCACCAGTGGCAGACAGGGCAATCAGCCCCAGCATTTT.

The chain is built from TRBV2 and TRBJ1-1; D remains unclear. The CDR3 totals 15 residues. Germline V gene data show CDR1 as SNHLY and CDR2 as FYNNEI. V lost 4 bases to trimming and J lost 1 base, with 13 bases between them. The CDR3 here is CASSGGLGRNTEAFF. The CDR3 DNA reads TGTGCCAGCAGTGGTGGGTTGGGGAGGAACACTGAAGCTTTCTTT.

This clone was observed once. The chain links TRBV9 to TRBJ1-5; 8 bases fit TRBD1. CDR1 SGDLS and CDR2 YYNGEE come from the germline V gene. Germline trimming cut 0 bases from V and 6 bases from J; bases unmatched to any gene: 8. The CDR3 runs 16 residues. CDR3 region: CASSVDGQGAAQPQHF. CDR3 in DNA: TGTGCCAGCAGCGTAGATGGCCAGGGGGCGGCTCAGCCCCAGCATTTT.

This chain connects TRBV7-2 to TRBJ1-3; the match to TRBD1 covers 9 bases. The V segment lost 2 bases and the J segment 4 bases; nucleotides outside the gene matches: 9. CDR3 length: 17 amino acids. Germline CDR1 is SGHTA and CDR2 is FQGNSA. CDR3 in amino acids: CASSLSPLQGAGNTIYF. CDR3 DNA: TGTGCCAGCAGCTTATCTCCCCTACAGGGGGCGGGAAACACCATATATTTT.

The genes are TRBV11-2 and TRBJ1-5; no reliable D call. V shed 1 base and J shed 4 bases, with 5 bases lying between them. Per the germline V gene, CDR1 is SGHAT and CDR2 is FQNNGV. CDR3 size: 13 residues. CDR3 bases: TGTGCCAGCAGCTTAGCTCGGAATCAGCCCCAGCATTTT. It translates to CASSLARNQPQHF.

The V and J genes are TRBV6-2 or TRBV6-3 and TRBJ2-5; the D gene is possibly TRBD2 (5 bases). The length of the CDR3 is 18 residues. V was shortened by 0 bases and J by 4 bases, with 21 bases between the two germline ends. Germline V lookup: CDR1 MNHEY, CDR2 SVGEGT. The CDR3 DNA follows: TGTGCCAGCAGTTACTCGAGAGGGAACGGTTTTGGTCCAGAGACCCAGTACTTC. Translating it yields CASSYSRGNGFGPETQYF.

This rearrangement joins TRBV6-4 to TRBJ1-6; D is perhaps TRBD1 (5 bases). The ends were cut back, 3 bases at V and 7 bases at J, with 13 bases in the middle. From germline, CDR1 is MRHNA and CDR2 SNTAGT. This CDR3 has 15 residues. This CDR3 reads CASSDYPGENSPLHF. CDR3 DNA sequence: TGTGCCAGCAGTGATTACCCGGGGGAGAATTCACCCCTCCACTTT.

This clone turned up a few times. The chain is built from TRBV6-2 or TRBV6-3 and TRBJ1-1, with 7 bases identical to TRBD1. The CDR3 covers 14 residues. V trimming: 5 bases; J trimming: 4 bases; junction bases outside the gene matches: 7. Looked up from germline, CDR1 is MNHEY and CDR2 is SVGEGT. The CDR3: CASSDRAWGTEAFF. In DNA, the CDR3 is TGTGCCAGCAGTGACAGGGCGTGGGGCACTGAAGCTTTCTTT.

This chain joins TRBV7-3 and TRBJ2-3; TRBD2 aligns across 12 bases. There are 14 residues in the CDR3. Germline CDR1 and CDR2: SGHTA and FQGTGA. J gave up 5 bases and V 5 bases, and 2 bases lay outside the gene matches. In DNA, the CDR3 is TGTGCCAGCAGCGAGGGACTAGCGGGAGATACGCAGTATTTT. Translating it yields CASSEGLAGDTQYF.

J is TRBJ1-6 and V is TRBV7-2; unclear D gene. V was clipped by 1 base and J by 9 bases, with 13 bases between them. Germline CDR1 reads SGHTA; CDR2 reads FQGNSA. CDR3 size: 15 residues. CDR3 loop: CASSLGRTEGSPLHF. The CDR3 nucleotides are TGTGCCAGCAGCTTAGGTCGCACAGAGGGTTCACCCCTCCACTTT.

The CDR3 region is CASSQTTGYGYTF. The CDR3 region has the DNA TGCGCCAGCAGCCAGACGACAGGGTATGGCTACACCTTC. The V call is TRBV4-1, the J call TRBJ1-2, with TRBD1 matching over 7 bases. V was pared by 3 bases and J by 5 bases, with 3 bases of the junction left unmatched. Per germline, CDR1 MGHRA and CDR2 YSYEKL. This CDR3 region has 13 residues.

The chain joins TRBV28 to TRBJ1-5, with 7 bases fitting TRBD1. The V gene end was trimmed by 6 bases and the J gene end by 0 bases; junction bases not matched to a gene: 5. This CDR3 region has 15 residues. Per the germline V gene, CDR1 is MDHEN and CDR2 is SYDVKM. The CDR3 loop is CASSPNRGSNQPQHF. CDR3 nucleotide sequence: TGTGCCAGCAGCCCTAACAGGGGTAGCAATCAGCCCCAGCATTTT.

This clone has only one observation. The V and J genes are TRBV6-5 and TRBJ2-7; D is possibly TRBD2 (6 bases). The germline V gene encodes CDR1 MNHEY and CDR2 SVGAGI. V was cut by 2 bases and J by 5 bases, with 13 bases left in between. The CDR3 is 14 residues long. In DNA, the CDR3 is TGTGCCAGCAGTTACAGGAGGGGCAACGACGAGCAGTACTTC. It translates to CASSYRRGNDEQYF.

In this sample, this clone turned up once. Within the sample, other DNA sequences also encode this same CDR3. V is TRBV7-3 and J is TRBJ1-1; 9 bases are shared with TRBD1. Losses at the gene ends were 4 bases for V and 5 bases for J; bases not matched to a gene: 5. The germline CDR1 and CDR2 sequences are SGHTA and FQGTGA. The CDR3 has 14 residues. CDR3 DNA sequence: TGTGCCAGCAGCTCACAGGGGGCGCGGACTGAAGCTTTCTTT. Translating gives CASSSQGARTEAFF.

This rearrangement joins TRBV5-6 to TRBJ1-5, with a possible D match to TRBD1 (5 bases). The V gene lost 1 base and the J gene lost 3 bases, with 8 bases spanning the gap. CDR3 length equals 14 residues. Germline V lookup: CDR1 SGHDT, CDR2 YYEEEE. In DNA form, the CDR3 reads TGTGCCAGCAGCTTGTCGGGGGACAATCAGCCCCAGCATTTT. It codes for CASSLSGDNQPQHF.

The J gene is TRBJ1-2, the V gene TRBV27; D is perhaps TRBD1 (5 bases). The CDR3 sequence is 15 residues long. The germline V gene has CDR1 MNHEY and CDR2 SMNVEV (reference sequence). V shed 5 bases and J shed 5 bases, with 18 bases lying between them. The CDR3 here is CASSPWGEGEYGYTF. DNA of the CDR3: TGTGCCAGCAGTCCATGGGGGGAGGGAGAGTATGGCTACACCTTC.

The chain uses TRBV18 and TRBJ1-1; D gene unclear. V gave up 6 bases and J gave up 3 bases, with 8 bases separating them. The V gene's germline CDR1 is KGHSH and CDR2 LQKENI. There are 12 residues in the CDR3. The CDR3 loop is CASSAGDTEAFF. The CDR3 DNA reads as TGTGCCAGCTCCGCAGGTGACACTGAAGCTTTCTTT.

The CDR3: CASSYLDRGYGYTF. CDR3 bases: TGTGCCAGCAGTTACCTCGACAGGGGATATGGCTACACCTTC. V is TRBV6-5 and J is TRBJ1-2; 8 nucleotides line up with TRBD1. CDR3 length: 14 amino acids. Germline V CDR1 and CDR2: MNHEY, SVGAGI. V was clipped by 2 bases and J by 5 bases; unmatched bases: 4.

The chain employs TRBV28 and TRBJ2-1, with D unclear. Germline V gene sequence: CDR1 MDHEN, CDR2 SYDVKM. Trimming removed 3 bases at V and 9 bases at J, with 6 bases between. This CDR3 region has 11 residues. The CDR3 protein is CASSFSGEQFF. CDR3 coding DNA: TGTGCCAGCAGTTTTTCGGGTGAGCAGTTCTTC.

The V and J genes are TRBV5-1 and TRBJ2-5; maybe TRBD1 (6 bases). The CDR3 contains 16 residues. The ends were cut back, 0 bases at V and 6 bases at J, with 18 bases in the middle. Germline V gene sequence: CDR1 SGHRS, CDR2 YFSETQ. CDR3 bases: TGCGCCAGCAGCTTGGACAAGAGGGACAATTCGAAGACCCAGTACTTC. It codes for CASSLDKRDNSKTQYF.

The chain links TRBV7-2 to TRBJ1-3; possibly TRBD1 for D (6 bases). V shed 1 base and J shed 0 bases, with 10 bases lying between them. The V gene's germline CDR1 is SGHTA and CDR2 FQGNSA. The CDR3 runs 16 residues. For the CDR3, the DNA is TGTGCCAGCAGCTTAGGATCAGGGGCCTCTGGAAACACCATATATTTT. Encoded protein: CASSLGSGASGNTIYF.

This chain links TRBV9 with TRBJ2-1; tentatively, D is TRBD2 (6 bases). The CDR3 totals 20 residues. Germline V gives CDR1 SGDLS, CDR2 YYNGEE. V was clipped by 0 bases and J by 3 bases, with 25 bases between them. The CDR3 DNA sequence: TGTGCCAGCAGCGTAGAAACGGGAGTAGTGGGAATAAAACGCTACAATGAGCAGTTCTTC. This codes for CASSVETGVVGIKRYNEQFF.

V is TRBV4-1 and J is TRBJ2-2, with D possibly being TRBD1 (6 bases). This CDR3 spans 16 amino acids. Germline V gene lookup returns CDR1 MGHRA and CDR2 YSYEKL. V was trimmed by 1 base and J by 0 bases, leaving 9 bases between them. The CDR3 sequence is CASSQVPGANTGELFF. As DNA, the CDR3 is TGCGCCAGCAGCCAAGTTCCAGGGGCGAACACCGGGGAGCTGTTTTTT.

This clone turned up a few times. V and J are TRBV10-3 and TRBJ2-7; no definite D call. Germline CDR1 reads ENHRY; CDR2 reads SYGVKD. Trimming took 0 bases from V and 2 from J, leaving 8 bases between them. The CDR3 spans 14 residues. The CDR3 region has the DNA TGTGCCATCAGTGAGTCTTACAGCCCCTACGAGCAGTACTTC. Residues: CAISESYSPYEQYF.

The V gene is TRBV19, the J gene TRBJ2-7; D is undetermined. This CDR3 region has 14 residues. The V gene lost 1 base and the J gene lost 0 bases, with 7 bases spanning the gap. Germline V CDR1 and CDR2: LNHDA, SQIVND (reference sequence). CDR3 amino acids: CASSIGPSSYEQYF. CDR3 nucleotide sequence: TGTGCCAGTAGTATAGGTCCCAGCTCCTACGAGCAGTACTTC.